This section outlines one T cell receptor (beta chain) sequence together with its context. Its specificity is unknown. Generated by immunoSEQ multiplex PCR, the TCRdb table keeps only in-frame clones and is missing some. Of around 130,000 clones in the sample, just under 95% are singletons; the top ten hold around 7%. This record comes from a study of T cell responses to AZD1222 COVID-19 vaccine. Across the whole study: The analysis combined second doses at about 4 or about 12 weeks.

The study's findings and limits: Clonal diversity was possibly underestimated, and the donors were mostly white British, with more females. Just a handful of AZD1222 recipients tested seropositive at baseline. CD4 TCRs linked to vaccination spanned spike, dominating at 160-218 and 743-854.

The V gene's germline CDR1 is SGHNT and CDR2 YENEEA. V was cut by 3 bases and J by 4 bases, with 10 bases left in between. The CDR3 is 14 amino acids. The sequences come from peripheral blood, collected on day 0 of AZD1222 vaccination. This sequence was found in an adult in good health. V is TRBV11-3 and J is TRBJ2-1; TRBD1 or TRBD2 may be the D gene (6 bases each). The CDR3: CASSFRGTYNEQFF. The CDR3 coding sequence is TGTGCCAGCAGCTTTAGGGGGACTTACAATGAGCAGTTCTTC.